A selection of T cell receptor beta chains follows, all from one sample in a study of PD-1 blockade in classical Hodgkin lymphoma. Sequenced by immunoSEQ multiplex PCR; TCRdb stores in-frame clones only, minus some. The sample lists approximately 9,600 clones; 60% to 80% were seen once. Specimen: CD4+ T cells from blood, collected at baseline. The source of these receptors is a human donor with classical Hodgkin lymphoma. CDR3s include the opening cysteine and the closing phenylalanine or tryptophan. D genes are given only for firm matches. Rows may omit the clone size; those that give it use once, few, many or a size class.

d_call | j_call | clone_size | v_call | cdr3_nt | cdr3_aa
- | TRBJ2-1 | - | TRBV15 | TGTGCCACCAGCAGAGGTCAGGGAACTTACAATGAGCAGTTCTTC | CATSRGQGTYNEQFF
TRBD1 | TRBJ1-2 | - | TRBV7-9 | TGTGCCAGCAGCCAACAGGGGACATCTAGCGGCTACACCTTC | CASSQQGTSSGYTF
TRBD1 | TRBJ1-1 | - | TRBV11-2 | TGTGCCAGCACCTCAGACAGGGAGAGTCGAGCTTTCTTT | CASTSDRESRAFF
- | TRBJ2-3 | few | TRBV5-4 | TGTGCCAGCAGCAGGCCACAGTCAGGGGGGGATACGCAGTATTTT | CASSRPQSGGDTQYF
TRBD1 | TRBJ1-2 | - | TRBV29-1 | TGCAGCGCCCTAGGGGACAGGGGAACTTCTGGCTACACCTTC | CSALGDRGTSGYTF
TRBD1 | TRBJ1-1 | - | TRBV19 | TGTGCCAGTAGTCGGTGGGAGGGGGCGCTATCAATCCCTGAAGCTTTCTTT | CASSRWEGALSIPEAFF
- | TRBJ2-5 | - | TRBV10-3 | TGTGCCATCAGTGATCATAAGGAGACCCAGTACTTC | CAISDHKETQYF
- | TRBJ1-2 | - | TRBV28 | TGTGCCAGCAGTTTTTCTGTTGCCTATGGCTACACCTTC | CASSFSVAYGYTF
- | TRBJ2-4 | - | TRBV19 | TGTGCCAGTAGTTCGACCGGGGTCGGGATCGAGTACATTCAGTACTTC | CASSSTGVGIEYIQYF
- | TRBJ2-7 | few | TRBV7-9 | TGTGCCAGCAGCGTTCAGGGGATCTACGAGCAGTACTTC | CASSVQGIYEQYF
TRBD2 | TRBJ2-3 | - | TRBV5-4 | TGTGCCAGCAGCGGGGAGGGCCGGACAGATACGCAGTATTTT | CASSGEGRTDTQYF
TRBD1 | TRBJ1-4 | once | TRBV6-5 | TGTGCCAGCAGACAGACAGGGGCCAATGAAAAACTGTTTTTT | CASRQTGANEKLFF
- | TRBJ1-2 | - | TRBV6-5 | TGTGCCAGCAGTTACTCCCGAAGGGTAGGCTACACCTTC | CASSYSRRVGYTF
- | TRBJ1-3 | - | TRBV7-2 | TGTGCCAGCAGCCCTTGGAGGTCCTCTGGAAACACCATATATTTT | CASSPWRSSGNTIYF